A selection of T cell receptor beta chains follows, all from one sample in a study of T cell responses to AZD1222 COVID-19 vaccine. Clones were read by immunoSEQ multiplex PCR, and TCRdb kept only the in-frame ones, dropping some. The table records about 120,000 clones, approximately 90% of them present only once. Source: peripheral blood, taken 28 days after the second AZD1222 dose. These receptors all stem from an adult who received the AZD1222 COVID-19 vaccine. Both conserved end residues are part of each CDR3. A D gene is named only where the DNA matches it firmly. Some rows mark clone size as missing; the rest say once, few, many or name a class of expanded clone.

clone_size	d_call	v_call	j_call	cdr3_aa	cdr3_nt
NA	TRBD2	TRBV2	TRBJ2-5	CASRANGLAQETQYF	TGTGCCAGCAGGGCCAACGGACTAGCTCAAGAGACCCAGTACTTC
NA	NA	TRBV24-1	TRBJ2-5	CATNRWTPQIQETQYF	TGTGCCACCAACCGTTGGACTCCACAAATTCAAGAGACCCAGTACTTC
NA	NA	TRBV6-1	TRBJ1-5	CASSDGWGSVEPQHF	TGTGCCAGCAGTGATGGTTGGGGGTCCGTTGAGCCCCAGCATTTT
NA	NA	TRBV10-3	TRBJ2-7	CAISELQGYEQYF	TGTGCCATCAGTGAGCTACAGGGATACGAGCAGTACTTC
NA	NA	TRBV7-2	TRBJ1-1	CASSPRFRETEAFF	TGTGCCAGCAGCCCGCGATTCAGGGAAACTGAAGCTTTCTTT
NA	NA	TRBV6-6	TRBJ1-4	CASTGRSWEKLFF	TGTGCCAGCACTGGCAGATCATGGGAAAAACTGTTTTTT
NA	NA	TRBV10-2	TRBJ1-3	CASSLTGFSGNTIYF	TGCGCCAGCTCTCTCACAGGGTTTAGTGGAAACACCATATATTTT
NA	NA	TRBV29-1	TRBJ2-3	CSVEPWGGPNTDTQYF	TGCAGCGTTGAACCATGGGGGGGGCCGAACACAGATACGCAGTATTTT
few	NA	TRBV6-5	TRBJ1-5	CASSLTVYSNQPQHF	TGTGCCAGCAGTTTGACAGTTTATAGCAATCAGCCCCAGCATTTT
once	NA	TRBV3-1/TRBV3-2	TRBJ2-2	CASSRDTSTGELFF	TGTGCCAGCAGCCGGGACACGAGCACCGGGGAGCTGTTTTTT
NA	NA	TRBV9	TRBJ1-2	CASSDHLTATGGYTF	TGTGCCAGCAGCGACCATTTGACTGCGACGGGGGGCTACACCTTC
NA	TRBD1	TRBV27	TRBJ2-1	CASSSTGGSYNEQFF	TGTGCCAGCAGTTCGACAGGGGGCTCCTACAATGAGCAGTTCTTC
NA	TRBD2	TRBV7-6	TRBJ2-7	CASSLLLAGESSYEQYF	TGTGCCAGCAGCTTACTCCTAGCGGGGGAGAGCTCCTACGAGCAGTACTTC
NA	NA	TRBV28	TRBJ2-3	CASTLGTDTQYF	TGTGCCAGCACTCTAGGTACAGATACGCAGTATTTT
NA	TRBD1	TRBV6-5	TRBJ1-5	CASKDRAGSNQPQHF	TGTGCCAGCAAAGACAGGGCGGGGAGCAATCAGCCCCAGCATTTT
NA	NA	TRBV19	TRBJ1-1	CATTVRRDTEAFF	TGTGCCACCACGGTTCGGAGGGACACTGAAGCTTTCTTT
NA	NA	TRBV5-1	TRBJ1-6	CASRATDYNSPLHF	TGCGCCAGCAGAGCGACGGACTATAATTCACCCCTCCACTTT
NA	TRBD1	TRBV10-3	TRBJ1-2	CAIRGTGDFNYGYTF	TGTGCCATCCGTGGGACAGGGGACTTTAACTATGGCTACACCTTC
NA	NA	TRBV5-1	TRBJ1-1	CASSPTANTEAFF	TGCGCCAGCAGCCCGACGGCTAACACTGAAGCTTTCTTT
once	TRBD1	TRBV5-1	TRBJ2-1	CASHGTGRDNEQFF	TGCGCCAGCCACGGGACAGGGAGGGACAATGAGCAGTTCTTC
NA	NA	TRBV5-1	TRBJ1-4	CASSPREGNEKLFF	TGCGCCAGCAGCCCCAGGGAGGGGAATGAAAAACTGTTTTTT
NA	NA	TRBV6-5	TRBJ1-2	CASSSPSTRGYGYTF	TGTGCCAGCAGTTCCCCGTCCACTCGGGGCTATGGCTACACCTTC
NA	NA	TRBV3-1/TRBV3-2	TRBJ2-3	CATRDLADTQYF	TGTGCCACCCGGGACCTCGCAGATACGCAGTATTTT
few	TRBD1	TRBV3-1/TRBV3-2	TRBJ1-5	CASSQGQGNQPQHF	TGTGCCAGCAGCCAGGGACAGGGGAATCAGCCCCAGCATTTT
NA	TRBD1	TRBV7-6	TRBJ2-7	CASSLDLGAGGNEQYF	TGTGCCAGCAGCTTAGATCTTGGTGCAGGGGGCAACGAGCAGTACTTC
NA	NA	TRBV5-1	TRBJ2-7	CASSLAPGTEQYF	TGCGCCAGCAGCTTGGCCCCTGGGACTGAGCAGTACTTC
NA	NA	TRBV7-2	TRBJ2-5	CASSLVLSRGKETQYF	TGTGCCAGCAGCTTAGTTCTGTCCAGGGGCAAAGAGACCCAGTACTTC
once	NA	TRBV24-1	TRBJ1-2	CATSDLVGGNGYTF	TGTGCCACCAGTGATTTAGTCGGGGGCAATGGCTACACCTTC
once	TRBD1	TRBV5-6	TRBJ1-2	CASSLYRGRIYGYTF	TGTGCCAGCAGCCTTTACAGGGGGCGCATCTATGGCTACACCTTC
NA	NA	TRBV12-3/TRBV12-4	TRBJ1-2	CASSPPPRAGYTF	TGTGCCAGCAGTCCACCTCCCCGGGCTGGCTACACCTTC
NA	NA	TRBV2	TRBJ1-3	CASRRELSGNTIYF	TGTGCCAGCAGGCGGGAGCTCTCTGGAAACACCATATATTTT
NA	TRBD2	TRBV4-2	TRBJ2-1	CASSRLAGVGNEQFF	TGTGCCAGCAGCAGACTAGCGGGGGTCGGGAATGAGCAGTTCTTC
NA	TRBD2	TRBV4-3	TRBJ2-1	CASSQVLAGNEQFF	TGCGCCAGCAGCCAAGTACTAGCGGGCAATGAGCAGTTCTTC
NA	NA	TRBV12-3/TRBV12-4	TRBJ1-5	CASSGRFQPQHF	TGTGCCAGCAGTGGACGGTTTCAGCCCCAGCATTTT
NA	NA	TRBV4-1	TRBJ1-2	CASSQEAGPNYGYTF	TGCGCCAGCAGCCAAGAGGCAGGTCCTAACTATGGCTACACCTTC
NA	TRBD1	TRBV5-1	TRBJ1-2	CASSRDRVNIGYTF	TGCGCCAGCAGCAGGGACAGGGTGAACATCGGCTACACCTTC
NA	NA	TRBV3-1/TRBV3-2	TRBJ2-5	CASSYYQETQYF	TGTGCCAGCAGCTACTACCAAGAGACCCAGTACTTC
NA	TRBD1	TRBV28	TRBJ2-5	CASSLIGQGGETQYF	TGTGCCAGCAGTTTAATAGGACAGGGCGGGGAGACCCAGTACTTC
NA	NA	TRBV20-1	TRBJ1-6	CSANRNSPLHF	TGCAGTGCTAATCGGAATTCACCCCTCCACTTT
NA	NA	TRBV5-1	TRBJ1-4	CASSLEGVHEKLFF	TGCGCCAGCAGCTTGGAAGGGGTACATGAAAAACTGTTTTTT
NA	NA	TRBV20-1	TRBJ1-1	CSAGRDTEAFF	TGCAGTGCTGGAAGGGACACTGAAGCTTTCTTT
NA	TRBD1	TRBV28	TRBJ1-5	CASSLGTGGFQPQHF	TGTGCCAGCAGTTTGGGGACAGGGGGCTTTCAGCCCCAGCATTTT
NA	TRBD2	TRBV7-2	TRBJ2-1	CASSPAGGEIDNEQFF	TGTGCCAGCAGCCCAGCGGGGGGCGAAATTGACAATGAGCAGTTCTTC
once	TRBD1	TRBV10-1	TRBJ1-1	CASSESGDRAETEAFF	TGCGCCAGCAGTGAGTCGGGAGACAGGGCAGAAACTGAAGCTTTCTTT
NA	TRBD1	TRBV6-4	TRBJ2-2	CASSDGQGAGELFF	TGTGCCAGCAGTGACGGACAGGGGGCCGGGGAGCTGTTTTTT